The T cell receptor (beta chain) described here comes from a study of cytomegalovirus exposure and HLA in healthy donors. The J segment lost 9 bases and the V segment lost 7 bases, leaving 20 bases of the junction unmatched. CDR1 and CDR2 from the germline V gene are MNHEY and SMNVEV (reference sequence). This CDR3 comprises 16 residues. Findings and limits, study-wide: HLA alleles showed associations with about 15,000 TCR beta sequences in a later analysis, at a 0.05 false discovery rate. Altogether, 164 TCR beta chains were recorded as cytomegalovirus-associated.

Vbeta (60) and Jbeta (13) primers were used in the PCR. Produced via immunoSEQ multiplex PCR; TCRdb's table is partial and in-frame only. The table gives roughly 30,000 clones; the top ten clones make up around 4.7% of it. Its frequency marks this clone as medium-sized. Its cognate antigen is unknown. Material: PBMCs. The chain links TRBV27 to TRBJ2-7; TRBD1 aligns across 8 bases. This TCR was sampled from a female donor in good health and CMV-seronegative. The CDR3 sequence: CASKPLTQDRASGQYF. DNA for the CDR3: TGTGCCAGCAAACCCCTTACCCAGGACAGGGCCTCGGGGCAGTACTTC.